These 20 T cell receptor beta chains came from one sample sequenced in a study of CD8+ T cells in alopecia areata. Treatment in this sample: oral pan-JAK inhibitor, 5-10 mg twice daily. RNA, once extracted, was reverse transcribed into cDNA for use as the sequencing template. Sequencing used immunoSEQ multiplex PCR; TCRdb keeps in-frame clones, though not all of them. The sample includes 110,000 or so clones, roughly 50% of them seen just once. The sample here was CD8+ T cells sorted from blood, taken at week 4, from a patient treated with tofacitinib. The source of these receptors is a human donor with alopecia areata.

The chain couples TRBV9 to TRBJ1-2; 11 positions agree with TRBD1. This CDR3 has 15 amino acids. V was clipped by 4 bases and J by 4 bases; unmatched bases: 6. Germline V gives CDR1 SGDLS, CDR2 YYNGEE. The CDR3 reads CASSPGTGGTYGYTF. DNA for the CDR3: TGTGCCAGCAGCCCCGGGACAGGGGGGACCTATGGCTACACCTTC.

This clone was recorded a few times. The chain recombines TRBV29-1 with TRBJ2-7; D remains unclear. From germline, CDR1 is SQVTM and CDR2 ANQGSEA. V dropped 4 bases and J dropped 0 bases, with 10 bases sitting between them. The CDR3 totals 13 residues. The CDR3 spells CSVGVDTSYEQYF. The CDR3 coding sequence is TGCAGCGTTGGGGTAGACACCTCCTACGAGCAGTACTTC.

This clone was seen just once. This chain links TRBV30 with TRBJ2-3; a weak D match, TRBD2 (6 bases). V was trimmed by 3 bases and J by 11 bases, leaving 15 bases between them. Germline CDR1 reads GTSNPN; CDR2 reads SVGIG (reference sequence). This CDR3 has 12 amino acids. The CDR3 nucleotides are TGTGCCTGGAGAGGTTCGGGGGAAGAGCAGTATTTT. Translated: CAWRGSGEEQYF.

This chain joins TRBV6-4 and TRBJ1-2; D may be TRBD1 (6 bases). Germline loops: CDR1 MRHNA, CDR2 SNTAGT. Trimming took 6 bases from V and 3 from J, leaving 20 bases between them. The CDR3 is 16 amino acids. The CDR3 nucleotides are TGTGCCAGCAGCCCAACGGGGGGCCCACCTTACTATGGCTACACCTTC. As protein: CASSPTGGPPYYGYTF.

This chain uses TRBV7-9 with TRBJ2-7; 7 bases agree with TRBD1. The CDR3 is 14 amino acids. V shed 5 bases and J 2 bases; nucleotides not matched to a gene: 6. Germline values: CDR1 SEHNR, CDR2 FQNEAQ (reference sequence). In DNA form, the CDR3 reads TGTGCCAGCAGCACAGGGGAATTAGCCTACGAGCAGTACTTC. This gives the protein CASSTGELAYEQYF.

The V and J genes are TRBV30 and TRBJ1-5; D gene unclear. This CDR3 contains 13 residues. The germline V and J ends were trimmed by 1 base and 3 bases, with 7 bases remaining between them. Germline CDR1 GTSNPN, CDR2 SVGIG (reference sequence). The CDR3 is CAWSDGYNQPQHF. The CDR3 region has the DNA TGTGCCTGGAGTGACGGATACAATCAGCCCCAGCATTTT.

This sequence joins TRBV30 and TRBJ1-4, with D tentatively TRBD1 (5 bases). The V gene lost 0 bases and the J gene lost 8 bases, with 13 bases spanning the gap. The CDR3 has 14 residues. Germline CDR1 GTSNPN, CDR2 SVGIG (reference sequence). CDR3 protein: CAWSVEGDAEKLFF. In DNA, the CDR3 is TGTGCCTGGAGTGTGGAAGGGGATGCGGAAAAACTGTTTTTT.

V gene TRBV2 combines with J gene TRBJ2-5, with TRBD1 identical over 11 bases. The junction had 9 bases not matched to a gene; V was cut back by 10 bases and J by 5 bases. The CDR3 has 14 amino acids. The germline V gene has CDR1 SNHLY and CDR2 FYNNEI. The CDR3 reads CATEDRGLEETQYF. CDR3 DNA: TGTGCCACCGAGGACAGGGGGCTCGAGGAGACCCAGTACTTC.

The V gene is TRBV5-1, the J gene TRBJ2-1; D perhaps matches TRBD2 (6 bases). V lost 1 base and J lost 6, with 20 bases in between. The CDR3 has 17 amino acids. Germline V gene sequence: CDR1 SGHRS, CDR2 YFSETQ. The CDR3 spells CASSLNPLTSIGNEQFF. The CDR3 coding sequence is TGCGCCAGCAGCTTGAATCCTCTGACTAGTATAGGCAATGAGCAGTTCTTC.

This clone was seen a handful of times. This chain uses TRBV27 with TRBJ2-5; D is possibly TRBD2 (6 bases). The CDR3 covers 14 residues. Per germline, CDR1 MNHEY and CDR2 SMNVEV (reference sequence). V was trimmed by 5 bases and J by 5 bases, leaving 15 bases between them. This chain's CDR3 is CASSASTAGETQYF. DNA for the CDR3: TGTGCCAGCAGTGCATCGACTGCGGGGGAGACCCAGTACTTC.

In its sample, this clone was seen a few times. The J gene is TRBJ1-5, the V gene TRBV30; D may be TRBD1 (6 bases). Trimming took off 2 bases at V and 1 base at J, with 9 bases between the two ends. Germline V gene sequence: CDR1 GTSNPN, CDR2 SVGIG (reference sequence). This CDR3 region has 14 residues. Written as DNA, the CDR3 is TGTGCCTGGAGTCCAGGGGTCAGCAATCAGCCCCAGCATTTT. As protein: CAWSPGVSNQPQHF.

The rearrangement uses TRBV7-9 and TRBJ1-1; D not certain. Trimming left V 2 bases short and J 6 bases short, with 4 bases between. Germline V gives CDR1 SEHNR, CDR2 FQNEAQ (reference sequence). This CDR3 region has 11 residues. CDR3 DNA sequence: TGTGCCAGCAGCTTATCGCCTGAAGCTTTCTTT. Translated: CASSLSPEAFF.

This clone showed up just a few times. This chain's CDR3 is CASSYDWGDQPQHF. CDR3 DNA: TGCGCCAGCAGCTACGACTGGGGCGATCAGCCCCAGCATTTT. V gene TRBV23-1 combines with J gene TRBJ1-5; a possible D gene is TRBD1 (5 bases). Being an ORF, TRBV23-1 has a function that is uncertain. Trimming removed 6 bases at V and 5 bases at J, with 14 bases between. CDR3 length: 14 amino acids.

This clone was seen only a few times. V and J are TRBV30 and TRBJ2-2; 9 bases are a match to TRBD1. In germline, CDR1 is GTSNPN, CDR2 SVGIG (reference sequence). V gave up 3 bases and J gave up 6 bases; unmatched junction bases: 11. CDR3 size: 16 residues. CDR3 nucleotide sequence: TGTGCCTGGAGGTCGAGGAACAGGGGGCTGGCCGGGGAGCTGTTTTTT. Amino acids: CAWRSRNRGLAGELFF.

The chain uses TRBV29-1 and TRBJ1-4, with D unresolved. CDR3 length: 14 amino acids. Between the trimmed V and J ends, which lost 1 base and 4 bases, there was a span of 10 bases. Germline V lookup: CDR1 SQVTM, CDR2 ANQGSEA. The CDR3 coding sequence is TGCAGCGTTGAAGGGGCGGACTTTAATGAAAAACTGTTTTTT. Its translation: CSVEGADFNEKLFF.

CDR3 coding DNA: TGTGCCAGCAGTTACGGACTAGCGGGTATCGATACGCAGTATTTT. Amino acids: CASSYGLAGIDTQYF. This chain uses TRBV6-5 with TRBJ2-3; 11 bases are shared with TRBD2. The CDR3 consists of 15 residues. V lost 2 bases to trimming and J lost 6 bases; unmatched junction nucleotides: 4. Germline-derived CDR1 and CDR2 are MNHEY and SVGAGI.

V gene TRBV7-9 combines with J gene TRBJ2-7, with 8 bases aligning to TRBD2. The CDR3 is 14 amino acids. Germline assignment: CDR1 SEHNR and CDR2 FQNEAQ (reference sequence). V dropped 6 bases and J dropped 2; count of bases not matched to a gene: 6. CDR3 amino acids: CASRSGGPTYEQYF. CDR3 nucleotide sequence: TGTGCCAGCAGGAGCGGGGGCCCCACCTACGAGCAGTACTTC.

This chain uses TRBV7-9 with TRBJ2-2; 8 bases map to TRBD1. The CDR3 sequence is 17 residues long. Trimming at V came to 7 bases and at J to 0 bases, leaving 10 bases not matched to a gene. Germline V lookup: CDR1 SEHNR, CDR2 FQNEAQ (reference sequence). CDR3 DNA sequence: TGTGCCAGCAACTCGGGCCTGGGACAGGCGAACACCGGGGAGCTGTTTTTT. This sequence encodes CASNSGLGQANTGELFF.

The chain is built from TRBV30 and TRBJ2-3; either TRBD1 or TRBD2 may fit D (6 bases each). V lost 0 bases and J 6 bases, leaving 13 bases between the germline ends. CDR1 and CDR2 (germline): GTSNPN, SVGIG (reference sequence). This CDR3 is built from 14 residues. In DNA, the CDR3 is TGTGCCTGGAGTGTCTCCGGGGGCGGGGATACGCAGTATTTT. Protein sequence: CAWSVSGGGDTQYF.

V and J are TRBV30 and TRBJ1-5; possibly TRBD1 for D (5 bases). The CDR3 loop spans 14 amino acids. Germline-derived CDR1 and CDR2 are GTSNPN and SVGIG (reference sequence). Between the trimmed V and J ends, which lost 4 bases and 5 bases, there was a span of 15 bases. The CDR3 loop is CAWTPGQGDQPQHF. DNA of the CDR3: TGTGCCTGGACCCCTGGCCAGGGAGATCAGCCCCAGCATTTT.